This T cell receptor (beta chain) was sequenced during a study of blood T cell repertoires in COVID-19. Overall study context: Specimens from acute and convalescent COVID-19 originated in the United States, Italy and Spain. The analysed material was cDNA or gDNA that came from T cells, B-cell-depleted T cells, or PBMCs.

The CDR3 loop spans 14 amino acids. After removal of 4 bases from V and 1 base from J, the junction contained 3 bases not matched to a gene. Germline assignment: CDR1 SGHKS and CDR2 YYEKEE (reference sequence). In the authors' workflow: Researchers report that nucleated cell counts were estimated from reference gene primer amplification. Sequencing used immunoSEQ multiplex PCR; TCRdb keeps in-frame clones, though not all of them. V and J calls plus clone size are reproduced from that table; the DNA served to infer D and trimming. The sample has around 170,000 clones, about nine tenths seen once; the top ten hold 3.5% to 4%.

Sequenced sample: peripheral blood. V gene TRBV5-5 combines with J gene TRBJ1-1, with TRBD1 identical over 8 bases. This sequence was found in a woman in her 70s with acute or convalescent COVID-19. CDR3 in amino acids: CASSVGQANTEAFF. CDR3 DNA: TGTGCCAGCAGCGTGGGACAGGCGAACACTGAAGCTTTCTTT.